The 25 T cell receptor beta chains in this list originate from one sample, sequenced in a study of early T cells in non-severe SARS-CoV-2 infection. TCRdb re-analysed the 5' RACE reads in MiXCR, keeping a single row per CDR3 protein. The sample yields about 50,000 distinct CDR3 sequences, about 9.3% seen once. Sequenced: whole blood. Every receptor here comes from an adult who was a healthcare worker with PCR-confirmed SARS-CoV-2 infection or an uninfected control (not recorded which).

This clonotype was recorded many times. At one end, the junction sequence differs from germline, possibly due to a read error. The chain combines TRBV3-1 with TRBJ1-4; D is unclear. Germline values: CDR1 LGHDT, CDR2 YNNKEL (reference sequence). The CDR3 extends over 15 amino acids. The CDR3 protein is CASSQDRWANKKLFF. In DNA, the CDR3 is TGTGCCAGCAGCCAAGATAGATGGGCTAATAAAAAACTGTTTTTT.

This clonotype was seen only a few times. The CDR3, as DNA: TGTGCCAGCACGGAGCAGGGACGCACAGATACGCAGTATTTT. It specifies CASTEQGRTDTQYF. V and J are TRBV2 and TRBJ2-3; D assignment may be TRBD1 or TRBD2 (5 bases each). The CDR3 covers 14 residues. V lost 7 bases, J lost 1 base, and 12 bases lay in between. Germline V CDR1 and CDR2: SNHLY, FYNNEI.

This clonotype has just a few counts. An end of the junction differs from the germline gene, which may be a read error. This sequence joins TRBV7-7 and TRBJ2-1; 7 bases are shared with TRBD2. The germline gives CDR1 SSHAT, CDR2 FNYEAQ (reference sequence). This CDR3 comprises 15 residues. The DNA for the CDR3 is TGTGCTAGCAGCTTAGGCGGCGGGAGTAGTAGTGAGCAGTTCTTC. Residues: CASSLGGGSSSEQFF. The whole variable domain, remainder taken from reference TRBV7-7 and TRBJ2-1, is GAGVSQSPRYKVTKRGQDVTLRCDPISSHATLYWYQQALGQGPEFLTYFNYEAQPDKSGLPSDRFSAERPEGSISTLTIQRTEQRDSAMYRCASSLGGGSSSEQFFGPGTRLTVL.

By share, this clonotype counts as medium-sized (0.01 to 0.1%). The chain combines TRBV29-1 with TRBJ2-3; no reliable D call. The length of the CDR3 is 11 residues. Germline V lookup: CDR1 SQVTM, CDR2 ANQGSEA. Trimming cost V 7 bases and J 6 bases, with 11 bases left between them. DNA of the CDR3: TGCAGCGCTGGGATTGGGGATACGCAGTATTTT. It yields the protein CSAGIGDTQYF.

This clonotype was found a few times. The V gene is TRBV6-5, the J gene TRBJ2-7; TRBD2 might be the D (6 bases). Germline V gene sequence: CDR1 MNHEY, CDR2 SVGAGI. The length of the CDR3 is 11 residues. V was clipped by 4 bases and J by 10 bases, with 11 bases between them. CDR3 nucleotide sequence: TGTGCCAGCAGTTTGGGGGGACTTCAGTACTTC. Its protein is CASSLGGLQYF.

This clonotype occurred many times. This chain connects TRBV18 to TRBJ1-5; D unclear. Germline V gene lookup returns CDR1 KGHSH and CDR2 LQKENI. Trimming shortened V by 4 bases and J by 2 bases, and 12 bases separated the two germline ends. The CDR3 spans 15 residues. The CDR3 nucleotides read TGTGCCAGCTCACTCGGACGCGGTGGCAATCAGCCCCAGCATTTT. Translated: CASSLGRGGNQPQHF.

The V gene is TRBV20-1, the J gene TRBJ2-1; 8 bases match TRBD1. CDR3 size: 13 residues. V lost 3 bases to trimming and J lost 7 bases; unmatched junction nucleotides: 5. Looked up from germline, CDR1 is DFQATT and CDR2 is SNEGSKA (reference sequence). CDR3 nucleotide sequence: TGCAGTGCTAGTACAGGGGGGTGGAATGAGCAGTTCTTC. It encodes CSASTGGWNEQFF.

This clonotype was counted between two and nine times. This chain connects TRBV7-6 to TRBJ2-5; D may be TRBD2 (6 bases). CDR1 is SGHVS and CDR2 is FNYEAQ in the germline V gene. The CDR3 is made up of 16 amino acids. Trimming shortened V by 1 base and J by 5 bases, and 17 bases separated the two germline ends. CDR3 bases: TGTGCCAGCAGCTTAGGTGGAGGGCGAGGATGGGAGACCCAGTACTTC. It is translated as CASSLGGGRGWETQYF.

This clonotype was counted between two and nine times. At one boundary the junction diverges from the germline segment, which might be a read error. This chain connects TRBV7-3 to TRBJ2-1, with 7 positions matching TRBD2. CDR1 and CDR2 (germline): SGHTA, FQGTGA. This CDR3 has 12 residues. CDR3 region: CASSPLPGRKVF. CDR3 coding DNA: TGTGCCAGCAGCCCCTTGCCCGGGAGGAAGGTCTTC.

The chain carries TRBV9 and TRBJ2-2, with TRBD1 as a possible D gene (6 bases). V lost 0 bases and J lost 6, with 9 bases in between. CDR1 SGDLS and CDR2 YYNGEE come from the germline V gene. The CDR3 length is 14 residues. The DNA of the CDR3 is TGTGCCAGCAGCGTAGAACAGGGTCCCGGGGAGCTGTTTTTT. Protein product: CASSVEQGPGELFF.

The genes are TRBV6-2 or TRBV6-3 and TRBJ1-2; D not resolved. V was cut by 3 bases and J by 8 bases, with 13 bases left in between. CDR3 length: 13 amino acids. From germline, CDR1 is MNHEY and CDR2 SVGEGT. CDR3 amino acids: CASSYEVRRGYTF. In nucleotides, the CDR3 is TGTGCCAGCAGTTATGAGGTCCGGCGGGGCTACACCTTC.

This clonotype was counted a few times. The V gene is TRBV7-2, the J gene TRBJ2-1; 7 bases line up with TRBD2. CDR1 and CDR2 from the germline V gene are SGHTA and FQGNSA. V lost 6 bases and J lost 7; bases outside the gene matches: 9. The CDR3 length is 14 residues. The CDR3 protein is CASRVRSGGNEQFF. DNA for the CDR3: TGTGCCAGCAGAGTGAGATCGGGAGGAAATGAGCAGTTCTTC.

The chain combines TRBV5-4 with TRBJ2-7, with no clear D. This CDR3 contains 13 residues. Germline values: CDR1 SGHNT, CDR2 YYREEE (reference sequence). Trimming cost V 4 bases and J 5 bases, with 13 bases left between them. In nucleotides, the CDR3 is TGTGCCAGCAGCCTGAACGGATTTAACGAGCAGTACTTC. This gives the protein CASSLNGFNEQYF.

CDR3 in DNA: TGCGCCAGCAGCCAAGTCGCCCGGGACAGATCCTCCTACGAGCAGTACTTC. Protein product: CASSQVARDRSSYEQYF. This chain uses TRBV4-3 with TRBJ2-7, with 7 bases identical to TRBD1. CDR3 length equals 17 residues. Germline CDR1 is LGHNA and CDR2 is YSLEER. The J segment lost 0 bases and the V segment lost 1 base, leaving 9 bases of the junction unmatched.

The CDR3 DNA is TGTGCCAGCATTTTACAGGGGGCGCGGGATTCACCCCTCCACTTT. It is translated as CASILQGARDSPLHF. The chain carries TRBV2 and TRBJ1-6; 9 nucleotides align to TRBD1. J lost 8 bases, V lost 7 bases, and 9 bases had no gene match. The CDR3 is made up of 15 amino acids. CDR1 is SNHLY and CDR2 is FYNNEI in the germline V gene.

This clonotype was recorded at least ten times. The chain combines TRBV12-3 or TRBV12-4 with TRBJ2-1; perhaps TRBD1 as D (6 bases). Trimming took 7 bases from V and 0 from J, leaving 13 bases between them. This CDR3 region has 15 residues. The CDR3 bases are TGTGCCAGCACCTTGAACAGGGTCTCCTACAATGAGCAGTTCTTC. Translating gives CASTLNRVSYNEQFF.

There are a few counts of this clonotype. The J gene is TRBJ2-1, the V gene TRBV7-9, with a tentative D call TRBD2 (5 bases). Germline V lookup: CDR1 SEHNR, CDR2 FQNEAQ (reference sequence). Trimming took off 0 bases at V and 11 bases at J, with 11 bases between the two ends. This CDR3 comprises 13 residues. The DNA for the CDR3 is TGTGCCAGCAGCTTAGCAGGGCTAGCCAAGCAGTTCTTC. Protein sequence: CASSLAGLAKQFF.

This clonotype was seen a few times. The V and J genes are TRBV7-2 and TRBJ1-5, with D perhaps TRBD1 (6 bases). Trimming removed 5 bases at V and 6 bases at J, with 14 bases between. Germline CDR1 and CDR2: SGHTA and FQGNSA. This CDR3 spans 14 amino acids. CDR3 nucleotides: TGTGCCAGCAGCGCCTACAGGGTAGGTCAGCCCCAGCATTTT. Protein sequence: CASSAYRVGQPQHF.

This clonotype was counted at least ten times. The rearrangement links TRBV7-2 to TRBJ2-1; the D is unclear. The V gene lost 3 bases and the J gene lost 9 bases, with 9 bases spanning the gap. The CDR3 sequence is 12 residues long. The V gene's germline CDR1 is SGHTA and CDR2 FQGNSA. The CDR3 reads CASSFSRAEQFF. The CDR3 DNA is TGTGCCAGCAGCTTTAGCCGGGCTGAGCAGTTCTTC.

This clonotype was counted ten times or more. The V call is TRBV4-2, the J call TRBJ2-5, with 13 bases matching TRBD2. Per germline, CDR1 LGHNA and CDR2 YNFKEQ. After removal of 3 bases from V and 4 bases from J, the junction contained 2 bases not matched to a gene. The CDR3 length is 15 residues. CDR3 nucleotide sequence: TGTGCCAGCAGCCATGGACTAGCGGGAGCAGAGACCCAGTACTTC. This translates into CASSHGLAGAETQYF.

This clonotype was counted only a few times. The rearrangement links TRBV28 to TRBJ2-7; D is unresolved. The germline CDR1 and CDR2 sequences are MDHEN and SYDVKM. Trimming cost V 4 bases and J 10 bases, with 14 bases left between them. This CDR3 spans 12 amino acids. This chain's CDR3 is CASSSPTDLQYF. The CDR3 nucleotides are TGTGCCAGCAGTTCGCCGACGGACCTCCAGTACTTC.

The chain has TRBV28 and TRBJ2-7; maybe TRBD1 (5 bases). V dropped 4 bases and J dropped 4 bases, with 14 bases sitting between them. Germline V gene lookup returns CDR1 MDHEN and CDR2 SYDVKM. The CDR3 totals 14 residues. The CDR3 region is CASSSEDTPYEQYF. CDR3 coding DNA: TGTGCCAGCAGTTCCGAGGACACGCCTTACGAGCAGTACTTC.

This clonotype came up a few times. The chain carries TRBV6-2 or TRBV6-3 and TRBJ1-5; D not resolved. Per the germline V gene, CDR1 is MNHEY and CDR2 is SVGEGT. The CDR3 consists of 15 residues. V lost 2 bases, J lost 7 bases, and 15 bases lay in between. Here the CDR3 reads CASSYLSMSGQPQHF. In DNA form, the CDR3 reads TGTGCCAGCAGTTACCTATCGATGTCGGGACAGCCCCAGCATTTT.

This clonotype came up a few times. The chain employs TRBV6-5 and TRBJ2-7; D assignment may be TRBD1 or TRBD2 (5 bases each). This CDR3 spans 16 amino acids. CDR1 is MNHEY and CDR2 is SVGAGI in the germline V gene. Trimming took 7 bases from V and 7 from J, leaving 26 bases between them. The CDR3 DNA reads TGTGCCAGCACCCCGGGGCAGGGTGGATCGGCGAGGGAGCAGTACTTC. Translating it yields CASTPGQGGSAREQYF.

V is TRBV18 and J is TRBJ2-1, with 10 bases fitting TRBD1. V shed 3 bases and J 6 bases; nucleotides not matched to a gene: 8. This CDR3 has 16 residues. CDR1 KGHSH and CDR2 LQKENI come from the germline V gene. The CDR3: CASSPARDRGTNEQFF. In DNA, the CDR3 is TGTGCCAGCTCACCCGCCCGGGACAGGGGTACCAATGAGCAGTTCTTC.